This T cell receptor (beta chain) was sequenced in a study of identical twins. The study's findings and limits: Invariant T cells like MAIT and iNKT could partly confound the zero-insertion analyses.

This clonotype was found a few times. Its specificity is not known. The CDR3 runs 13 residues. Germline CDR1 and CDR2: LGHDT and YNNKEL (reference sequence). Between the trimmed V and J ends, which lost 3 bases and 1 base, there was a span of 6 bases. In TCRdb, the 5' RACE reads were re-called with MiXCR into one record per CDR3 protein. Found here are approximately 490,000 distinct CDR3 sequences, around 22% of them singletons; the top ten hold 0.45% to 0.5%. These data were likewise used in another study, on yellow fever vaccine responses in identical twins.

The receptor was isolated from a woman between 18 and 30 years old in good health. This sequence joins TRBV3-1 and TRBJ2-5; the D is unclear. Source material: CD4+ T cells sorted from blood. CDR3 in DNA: TGTGCCAGCAGCCAGATGGTCCAAGAGACCCAGTACTTC. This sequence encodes CASSQMVQETQYF.